A single sample is the source of the 28 T cell receptor beta chains below, sequenced in a study of T-cell memory formation after mild COVID-19. One entry per CDR3 protein results from TCRdb running MiXCR on the 5' RACE reads. The table has 250,000 to 350,000 distinct CDR3 sequences, roughly an eighth seen once. The sample was PBMCs or a T cell subset sorted from them (not recorded which). These receptors all stem from a man aged 18 to 30 who had mild COVID-19 (a few samples of this study predate the infection). Cell type and time point are not known.

This chain connects TRBV5-1 to TRBJ2-7; 8 bases match TRBD2. V lost 4 bases to trimming and J lost 5 bases; unmatched junction nucleotides: 8. The CDR3 consists of 14 residues. Germline V lookup: CDR1 SGHRS, CDR2 YFSETQ. The CDR3 region has the DNA TGCGCCAGCAGCATGCACGGGGGGGCCAACGAGCAGTACGTC. This codes for CASSMHGGANEQYV.

The chain has TRBV9 and TRBJ2-3; D unresolved. The CDR3 sequence is 15 residues long. Germline loops: CDR1 SGDLS, CDR2 YYNGEE. Trimming removed 0 bases from V and 4 bases from J, with 12 bases in between. The CDR3 sequence: CASSVGPQLSDTQYF. In DNA, the CDR3 is TGTGCCAGCAGCGTAGGACCGCAGCTCTCAGATACGCAGTATTTT.

At least ten counts were recorded for this clonotype. This chain links TRBV29-1 with TRBJ2-3; D ambiguous. Trimming cost V 2 bases and J 1 base, with 10 bases left between them. This CDR3 region has 14 residues. Looked up from germline, CDR1 is SQVTM and CDR2 is ANQGSEA. This CDR3 is CSVERPFRTDTQYF. The CDR3 nucleotides are TGCAGCGTTGAACGGCCATTCCGCACAGATACGCAGTATTTT.

This clonotype was observed a handful of times. The CDR3 region is CASRRRDGAYEQYV. DNA of the CDR3: TGTGCCAGCCGACGGCGGGACGGAGCCTACGAGCAGTACGTC. The chain has TRBV6-5 and TRBJ2-7, with D perhaps matching TRBD2 (6 bases). V was shortened by 8 bases and J by 2 bases, with 16 bases between the two germline ends. There are 14 residues in the CDR3. Germline loops: CDR1 MNHEY, CDR2 SVGAGI.

The rearrangement joins TRBV4-3 to TRBJ2-1, with D hard to call. This CDR3 spans 14 amino acids. V gave up 0 bases and J gave up 7 bases, with 10 bases separating them. The germline V gene encodes CDR1 LGHNA and CDR2 YSLEER. The CDR3 DNA reads TGCGCCAGCAGCCAAGAACCTTATGGGAATGAGCAGTTCTTC. It encodes CASSQEPYGNEQFF.

A few counts support this clonotype. The gene calls are TRBV7-2 and TRBJ2-1, with D perhaps TRBD2 (5 bases). V lost 3 bases to trimming and J lost 8 bases, with 8 bases between them. This CDR3 has 12 residues. In germline, CDR1 is SGHTA, CDR2 FQGNSA. The CDR3 reads CASSFYGDEQFF. The CDR3 DNA reads as TGTGCCAGCAGCTTTTACGGGGATGAGCAGTTCTTC.

This clonotype was seen only a few times. The V and J genes are TRBV18 and TRBJ2-7, with D uncertain. Trimming shortened V by 6 bases and J by 2 bases, and 11 bases separated the two germline ends. This CDR3 region has 13 residues. Germline CDR1 reads KGHSH; CDR2 reads LQKENI. In DNA, the CDR3 is TGTGCCAGCTCTCGATCCCCCGCCTACGAGCAGTACGTC. Protein sequence: CASSRSPAYEQYV.

The V gene is TRBV20-1, the J gene TRBJ2-3; tentatively, D is TRBD1 or TRBD2 (5 bases each). Trimming took 5 bases from V and 0 from J, leaving 12 bases between them. CDR3 length: 14 amino acids. Germline V gene data show CDR1 as DFQATT and CDR2 as SNEGSKA (reference sequence). CDR3 amino acids: CSAGDPSSTDTQYF. DNA of the CDR3: TGCAGTGCTGGGGACCCTTCAAGCACAGATACGCAGTATTTT.

This chain uses TRBV3-1 with TRBJ1-1, with 9 bases that match TRBD1. There are 16 residues in the CDR3. V shed 3 bases, J shed 3 bases, and the junction held 8 bases outside the gene matches. Germline V gene data show CDR1 as LGHDT and CDR2 as YNNKEL (reference sequence). The CDR3 DNA follows: TGTGCCAGCAGCCACTGGGGACAGGGCCGAGACACTGAAGCTTTCTTT. It specifies CASSHWGQGRDTEAFF.

This clonotype has more than one count but fewer than ten. V usage is TRBV4-1 and J usage is TRBJ2-3; 7 bases map to TRBD1. The CDR3 loop spans 17 amino acids. With 1 base clipped from V and 0 bases from J, the junction kept 7 bases outside the gene matches. Germline values: CDR1 MGHRA, CDR2 YSYEKL. The CDR3 coding sequence is TGCGCCAGCAGCCAAGCGTATCAGGGGGATAGCACAGATACGCAGTATTTT. Translated: CASSQAYQGDSTDTQYF.

V is TRBV12-3 or TRBV12-4 and J is TRBJ2-3; a possible D gene is TRBD2 (6 bases). The V end was cut by 7 bases, the J end by 6 bases, with 20 bases between. CDR3 length: 15 residues. The CDR3 here is CASTSSGGLADTQYF. In nucleotides, the CDR3 is TGTGCCAGCACTTCTTCTGGAGGGCTAGCGGATACGCAGTATTTT.

The chain couples TRBV24-1 to TRBJ2-5; tentatively, D is TRBD2 (6 bases). V dropped 6 bases and J dropped 5 bases, with 12 bases sitting between them. The CDR3 covers 13 residues. Germline assignment: CDR1 KGHDR and CDR2 SFDVKD. The CDR3 sequence is CATSRQEGETQYF. CDR3 nucleotide sequence: TGTGCCACCAGTCGGCAGGAGGGGGAGACCCAGTACTTC.

For the CDR3, the DNA is TGTGCCAGCACGAGGAACAGCGGGGGAAATGAGCAGTTCTTC. Translated, it gives CASTRNSGGNEQFF. The chain is built from TRBV6-2 or TRBV6-3 and TRBJ2-1, with 8 bases lining up with TRBD2. The CDR3 covers 14 residues. Trimming at V came to 7 bases and at J to 7 bases, leaving 9 bases not matched to a gene. Looked up from germline, CDR1 is MNHEY and CDR2 is SVGEGT.

This clonotype has only a few counts. The rearrangement joins TRBV9 to TRBJ1-1; TRBD1 aligns across 8 bases. The J segment lost 5 bases and the V segment lost 5 bases, leaving 5 bases of the junction unmatched. The CDR3 length is 13 residues. Germline lookup yields CDR1 SGDLS and CDR2 YYNGEE. The CDR3 is CASSDRGGTEAFF. CDR3 sequence (DNA): TGTGCCAGCAGTGACAGGGGAGGGACTGAAGCTTTCTTT. The full variable domain, completed using reference TRBV9 and TRBJ1-1, is DSGVTQTPKHLITATGQRVTLRCSPRSGDLSVYWYQQSLDQGLQFLIQYYNGEERAKGNILERFSAQQFPDLHSELNLSSLELGDSALYFCASSDRGGTEAFFGQGTRLTVV.

The V and J genes are TRBV3-1 and TRBJ2-4; D ambiguous. The germline gives CDR1 LGHDT, CDR2 YNNKEL (reference sequence). V lost 1 base and J lost 7, with 5 bases in between. The CDR3 is 12 amino acids. The CDR3 DNA reads TGTGCCAGCAGCCAAGTAGACAACATTCAGTACTTC. This codes for CASSQVDNIQYF.

The chain recombines TRBV6-2 or TRBV6-3 with TRBJ2-5; 7 positions match TRBD1. Per the germline V gene, CDR1 is MNHEY and CDR2 is SVGEGT. After removal of 7 bases from V and 1 base from J, the junction contained 3 bases not matched to a gene. This CDR3 has 13 amino acids. The CDR3 sequence: CASTDRAQETQYF. The CDR3 region has the DNA TGTGCCAGCACCGACAGGGCCCAAGAGACCCAGTACTTC.

The CDR3 sequence is CASMGAQPQHF. The DNA of the CDR3 is TGCGCCAGCATGGGTGCGCAGCCCCAGCATTTT. V gene TRBV4-3 combines with J gene TRBJ1-5; unclear D gene. Trimming left V 7 bases short and J 7 bases short, with 8 bases between. From germline, CDR1 is LGHNA and CDR2 YSLEER. The CDR3 totals 11 residues.

This clonotype was observed a handful of times. The chain links TRBV6-4 to TRBJ2-3; no firm D call. Germline-derived CDR1 and CDR2 are MRHNA and SNTAGT. V was trimmed by 5 bases and J by 3 bases, leaving 12 bases between them. The CDR3 covers 14 residues. The CDR3 nucleotides read TGTGCCAGCAGTAGCTACCCCGTGACAGATACGCAGTATTTT. Translating it yields CASSSYPVTDTQYF.

The gene calls are TRBV15 and TRBJ1-2; D might be TRBD1 (6 bases). Germline CDR1 reads LNHNV; CDR2 reads YYDKDF (reference sequence). Deletions cut 1 base from V and 2 bases from J, with 8 bases between. The CDR3 runs to 14 residues. CDR3 in amino acids: CATSRGDMNYGYTF. The CDR3 nucleotides are TGTGCCACCAGCAGAGGGGACATGAACTATGGCTACACCTTC.

This clonotype was seen at least ten times. The chain employs TRBV5-1 and TRBJ2-7; 7 bases map to TRBD1. V lost 8 bases to trimming and J lost 3 bases; unmatched junction nucleotides: 8. This CDR3 spans 13 amino acids. The V gene's germline CDR1 is SGHRS and CDR2 YFSETQ. The CDR3 DNA sequence: TGCGCCAGTAGAGGGACAGTAGACTACGAGCAGTACTTC. Its translation: CASRGTVDYEQYF.

The rearrangement uses TRBV7-2 and TRBJ1-2; 8 bases fit TRBD1. The V gene end was trimmed by 5 bases and the J gene end by 8 bases; junction bases not matched to a gene: 7. Germline V gene lookup returns CDR1 SGHTA and CDR2 FQGNSA. This CDR3 is built from 13 residues. The CDR3 spells CASSARQGLGYTF. CDR3 nucleotides: TGTGCCAGCAGCGCACGACAGGGGTTGGGCTACACCTTC.

J is TRBJ1-1 and V is TRBV11-2; no definite D call. Trimming removed 4 bases at V and 0 bases at J, with 12 bases between. The CDR3 is made up of 15 amino acids. The germline V gene has CDR1 SGHAT and CDR2 FQNNGV. The CDR3 DNA reads TGTGCCAGCAGCTCCAACGGGATGTTGAACACTGAAGCTTTCTTT. This encodes CASSSNGMLNTEAFF.

This clonotype was detected a few times. V is TRBV29-1 and J is TRBJ2-7; D possibly corresponds to TRBD1 (6 bases). Deletions cut 2 bases from V and 2 bases from J, with 10 bases between. The CDR3 runs to 13 residues. Germline values: CDR1 SQVTM, CDR2 ANQGSEA. CDR3 loop: CSVEYRETYEQYF. CDR3 bases: TGCAGCGTTGAATACAGGGAAACCTACGAGCAGTACTTC.

V gene TRBV5-4 combines with J gene TRBJ2-1; D unclear. V lost 6 bases and J 2 bases, leaving 9 bases between the germline ends. This CDR3 has 13 amino acids. Germline CDR1 reads SGHNT; CDR2 reads YYREEE (reference sequence). The chain's CDR3 is CASTPGPYNEQFF. In DNA form, the CDR3 reads TGTGCCAGCACTCCCGGGCCCTACAATGAGCAGTTCTTC.

This clonotype was detected ten times or more. This chain connects TRBV5-1 to TRBJ2-7; D uncertain. Germline values: CDR1 SGHRS, CDR2 YFSETQ. With 4 bases removed from V and 2 bases from J, the gap between germline ends came to 10 bases. CDR3 length equals 13 residues. This chain's CDR3 is CASSVTETYEQYF. As DNA, the CDR3 is TGCGCCAGCAGCGTTACTGAAACCTACGAGCAGTACTTC.

This clonotype was counted only a few times. The chain links TRBV7-9 to TRBJ2-3; no firm D call. CDR3 size: 12 residues. CDR1 and CDR2 (germline): SEHNR, FQNEAQ (reference sequence). The germline V and J ends were trimmed by 9 bases and 4 bases, with 11 bases remaining between them. The CDR3: CASSKEPDTQYF. The CDR3 DNA is TGTGCCAGTTCAAAAGAGCCAGATACGCAGTATTTT.

The table lists this clonotype with a few counts. The J gene is TRBJ1-1, the V gene TRBV28; 9 bases match TRBD1. The germline V gene encodes CDR1 MDHEN and CDR2 SYDVKM. The CDR3 runs to 13 residues. Trimming cost V 9 bases and J 5 bases; bases outside gene matches: 7. The CDR3 bases are TGTGCCAGTCTTAACAGGGGGCCGACTGAAGCTTTCTTT. It is translated as CASLNRGPTEAFF.

The chain combines TRBV10-3 with TRBJ2-5; 8 nucleotides align to TRBD2. Germline CDR1 reads ENHRY; CDR2 reads SYGVKD. The ends lost 5 bases at V and 4 bases at J; junction bases unmatched: 9. The CDR3 loop spans 15 amino acids. This CDR3 is CAISPGTSGGETQYF. CDR3 bases: TGTGCCATCAGTCCCGGGACTAGTGGGGGAGAGACCCAGTACTTC.